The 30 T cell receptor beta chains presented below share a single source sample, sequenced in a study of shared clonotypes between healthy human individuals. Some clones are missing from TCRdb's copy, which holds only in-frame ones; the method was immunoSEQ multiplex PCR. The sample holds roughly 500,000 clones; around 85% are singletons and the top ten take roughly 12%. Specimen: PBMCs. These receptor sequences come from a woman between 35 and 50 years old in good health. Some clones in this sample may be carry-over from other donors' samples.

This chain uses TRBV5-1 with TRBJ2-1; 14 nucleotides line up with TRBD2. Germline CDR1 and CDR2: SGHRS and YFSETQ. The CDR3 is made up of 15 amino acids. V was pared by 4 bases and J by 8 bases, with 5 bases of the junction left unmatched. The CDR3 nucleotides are TGCGCCAGCAGCCAAGGGACTAGCGGGAGTCATGAGCAGTTCTTC. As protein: CASSQGTSGSHEQFF.

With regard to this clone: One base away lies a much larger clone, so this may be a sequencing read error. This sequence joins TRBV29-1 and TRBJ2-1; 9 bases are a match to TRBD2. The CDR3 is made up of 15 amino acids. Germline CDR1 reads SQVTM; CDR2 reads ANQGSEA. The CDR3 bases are TGCAGCGTTCGGGCGGGAGGGGACGGTTACAATGAGAAGTTCTTC. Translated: CSVRAGGDGYNEKFF.

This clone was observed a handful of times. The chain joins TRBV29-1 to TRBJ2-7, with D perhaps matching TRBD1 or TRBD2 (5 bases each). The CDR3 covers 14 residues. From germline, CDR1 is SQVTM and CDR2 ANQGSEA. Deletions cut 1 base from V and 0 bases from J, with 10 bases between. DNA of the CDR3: TGCAGCGTTGAAGTACCCGGGGCCTCCTACGAGCAGTACTTC. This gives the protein CSVEVPGASYEQYF.

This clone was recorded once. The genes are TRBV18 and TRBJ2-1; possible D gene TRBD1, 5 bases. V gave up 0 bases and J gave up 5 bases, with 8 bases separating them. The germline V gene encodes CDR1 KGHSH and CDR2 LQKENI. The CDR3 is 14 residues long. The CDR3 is CASSPPSRDNEQFF. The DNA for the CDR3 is TGTGCCAGCTCACCACCGAGCAGGGACAATGAGCAGTTCTTC.

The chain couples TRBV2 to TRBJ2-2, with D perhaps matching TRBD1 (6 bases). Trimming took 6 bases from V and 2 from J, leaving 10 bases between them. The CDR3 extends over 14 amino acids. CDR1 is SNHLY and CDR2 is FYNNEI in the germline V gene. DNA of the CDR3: TGTGCCAGCAGGTTGGACAGTAACACCGGGGAGCTGTTTTTT. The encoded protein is CASRLDSNTGELFF. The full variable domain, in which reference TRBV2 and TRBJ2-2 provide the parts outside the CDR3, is EPEVTQTPSHQVTQMGQEVILRCVPISNHLYFYWYRQILGQKVEFLVSFYNNEISEKSEIFDDQFSVERPDGSNFTLKIRSTKLEDSAMYFCASRLDSNTGELFFGEGSRLTVL.

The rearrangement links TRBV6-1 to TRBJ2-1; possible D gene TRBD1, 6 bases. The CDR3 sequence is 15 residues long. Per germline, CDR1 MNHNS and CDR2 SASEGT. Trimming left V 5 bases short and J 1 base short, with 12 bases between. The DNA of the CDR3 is TGTGCCAGCAGTAAACAGGGTGAATCCTACAATGAGCAGTTCTTC. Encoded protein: CASSKQGESYNEQFF.

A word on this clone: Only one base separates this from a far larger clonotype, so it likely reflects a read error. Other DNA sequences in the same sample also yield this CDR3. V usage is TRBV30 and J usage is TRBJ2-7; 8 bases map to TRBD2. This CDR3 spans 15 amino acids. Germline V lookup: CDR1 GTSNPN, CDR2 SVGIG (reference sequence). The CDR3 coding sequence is TGCGCCTGGAGCCTCGGACTAGCCGGGACCTACGAGCAGTACTTC. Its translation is CAWSLGLAGTYEQYF.

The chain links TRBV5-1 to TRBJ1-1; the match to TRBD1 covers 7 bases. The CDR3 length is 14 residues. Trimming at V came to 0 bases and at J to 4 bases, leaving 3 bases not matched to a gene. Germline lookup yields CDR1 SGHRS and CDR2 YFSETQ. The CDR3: CASSLGQGITEAFF. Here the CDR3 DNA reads TGCGCCAGCAGCTTGGGACAGGGAATCACTGAAGCTTTCTTT.

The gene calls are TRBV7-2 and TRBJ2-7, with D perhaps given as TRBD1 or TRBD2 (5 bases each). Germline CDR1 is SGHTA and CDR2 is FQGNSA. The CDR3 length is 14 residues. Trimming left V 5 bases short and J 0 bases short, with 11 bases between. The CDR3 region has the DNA TGTGCCAGCAGCCCGGGACCCAACTCCTACGAGCAGTACTTC. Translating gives CASSPGPNSYEQYF.

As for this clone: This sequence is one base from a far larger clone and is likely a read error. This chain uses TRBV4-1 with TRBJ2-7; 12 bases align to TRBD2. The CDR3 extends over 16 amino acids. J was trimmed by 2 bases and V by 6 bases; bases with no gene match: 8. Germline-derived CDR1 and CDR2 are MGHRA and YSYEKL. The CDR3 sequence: CASRQTLAGGPYEQYF. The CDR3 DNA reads TGCGCCAGCAGACAAACTCTAGCGGGAGGGCCCTACGAGCAGTACTTC.

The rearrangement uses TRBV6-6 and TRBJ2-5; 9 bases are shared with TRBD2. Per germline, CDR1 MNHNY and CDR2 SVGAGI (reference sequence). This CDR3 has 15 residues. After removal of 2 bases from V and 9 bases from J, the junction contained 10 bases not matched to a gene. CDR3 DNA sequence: TGTGCCAGCAGTTACGGGAGAGGACTAGCGAGCTCCCAGTACTTC. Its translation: CASSYGRGLASSQYF.

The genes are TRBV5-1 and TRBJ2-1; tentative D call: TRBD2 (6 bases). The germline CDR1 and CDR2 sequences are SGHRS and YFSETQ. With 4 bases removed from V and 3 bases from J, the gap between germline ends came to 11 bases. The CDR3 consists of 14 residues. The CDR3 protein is CASSSTGSYNEQFF. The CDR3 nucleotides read TGCGCCAGCAGCAGCACCGGGAGCTACAATGAGCAGTTCTTC.

In DNA form, the CDR3 reads TGTGCCAGCAGCTTGGAGACATTGGATGAGCAGTTCTTC. Residues: CASSLETLDEQFF. The J gene is TRBJ2-1, the V gene TRBV5-4; D ambiguous. There are 13 residues in the CDR3. V lost 0 bases and J lost 8, with 9 bases in between. In germline, CDR1 is SGHNT, CDR2 YYREEE (reference sequence).

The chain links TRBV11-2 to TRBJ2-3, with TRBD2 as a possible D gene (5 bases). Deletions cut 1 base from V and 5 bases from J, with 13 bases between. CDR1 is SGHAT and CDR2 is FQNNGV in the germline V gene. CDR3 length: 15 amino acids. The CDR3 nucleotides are TGTGCCAGCAGCTTAGTCGGGCTAGCAGGAGATACGCAGTATTTT. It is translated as CASSLVGLAGDTQYF.

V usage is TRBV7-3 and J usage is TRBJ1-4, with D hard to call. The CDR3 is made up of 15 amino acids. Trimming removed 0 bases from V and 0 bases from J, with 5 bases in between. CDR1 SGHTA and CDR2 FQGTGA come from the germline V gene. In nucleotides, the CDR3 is TGTGCCAGCAGCTTAACTCTTGCAACTAATGAAAAACTGTTTTTT. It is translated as CASSLTLATNEKLFF.

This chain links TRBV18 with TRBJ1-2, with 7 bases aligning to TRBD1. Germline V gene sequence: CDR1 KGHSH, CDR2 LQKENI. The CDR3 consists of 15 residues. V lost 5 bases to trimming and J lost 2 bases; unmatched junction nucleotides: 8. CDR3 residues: CASSVGQRVNYGYTF. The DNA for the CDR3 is TGTGCCAGCTCAGTGGGACAGCGTGTAAACTATGGCTACACCTTC.

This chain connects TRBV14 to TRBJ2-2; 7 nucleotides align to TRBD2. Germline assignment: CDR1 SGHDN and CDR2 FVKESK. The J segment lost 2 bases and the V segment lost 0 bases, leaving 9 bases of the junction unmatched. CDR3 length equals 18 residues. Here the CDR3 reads CASSQDWRLAANTGELFF. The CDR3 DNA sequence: TGTGCCAGCAGCCAAGATTGGAGGCTAGCGGCCAACACCGGGGAGCTGTTTTTT.

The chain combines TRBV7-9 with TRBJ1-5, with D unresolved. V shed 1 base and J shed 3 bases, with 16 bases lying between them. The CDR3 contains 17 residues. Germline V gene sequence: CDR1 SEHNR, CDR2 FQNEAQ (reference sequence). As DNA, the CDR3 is TGTGCCAGCAGCTTAGATTTTTCTGCCAGTTACAATCAGCCCCAGCATTTT. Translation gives CASSLDFSASYNQPQHF. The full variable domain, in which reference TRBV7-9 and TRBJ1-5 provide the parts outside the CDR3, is DTGVSQNPRHKITKRGQNVTFRCDPISEHNRLYWYRQTLGQGPEFLTYFQNEAQLEKSRLLSDRFSAERPKGSFSTLEIQRTEQGDSAMYLCASSLDFSASYNQPQHFGDGTRLSIL.

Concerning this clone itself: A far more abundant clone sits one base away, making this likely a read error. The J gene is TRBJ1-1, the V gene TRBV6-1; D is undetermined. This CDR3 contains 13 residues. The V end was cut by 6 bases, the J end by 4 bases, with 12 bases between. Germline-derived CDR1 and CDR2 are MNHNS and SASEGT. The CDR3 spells CASRLGKGTEAFF. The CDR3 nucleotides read TGTGCCAGCAGACTAGGGAAAGGCACTGAAGCTTTCTTT.

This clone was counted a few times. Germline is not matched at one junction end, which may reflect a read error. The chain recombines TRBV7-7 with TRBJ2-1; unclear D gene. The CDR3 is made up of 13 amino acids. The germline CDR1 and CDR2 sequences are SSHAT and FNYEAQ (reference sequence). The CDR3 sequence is CASSLAEAKEQFF. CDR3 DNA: TGTGCTAGCAGCTTAGCCGAAGCGAAGGAGCAGTTCTTC.

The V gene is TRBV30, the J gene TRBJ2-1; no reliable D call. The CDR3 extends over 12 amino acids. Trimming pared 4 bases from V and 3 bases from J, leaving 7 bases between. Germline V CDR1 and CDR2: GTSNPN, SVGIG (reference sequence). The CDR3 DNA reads TGTGCCTGGACTCCAGACTACAATGAGCAGTTCTTC. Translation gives CAWTPDYNEQFF.

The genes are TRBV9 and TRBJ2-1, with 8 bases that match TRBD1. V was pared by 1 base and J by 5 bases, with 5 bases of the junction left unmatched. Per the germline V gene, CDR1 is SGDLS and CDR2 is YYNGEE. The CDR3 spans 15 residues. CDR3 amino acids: CASSVSGQGNNEQFF. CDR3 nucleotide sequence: TGTGCCAGCAGCGTATCAGGACAGGGAAACAATGAGCAGTTCTTC.

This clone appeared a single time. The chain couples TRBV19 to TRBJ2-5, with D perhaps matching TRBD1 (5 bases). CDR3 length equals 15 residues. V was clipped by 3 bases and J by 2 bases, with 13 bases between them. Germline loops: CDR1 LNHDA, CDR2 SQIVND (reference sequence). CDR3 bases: TGTGCCAGTAGTATGGTGGGGCAGCTACAAGAGACCCAGTACTTC. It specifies CASSMVGQLQETQYF.

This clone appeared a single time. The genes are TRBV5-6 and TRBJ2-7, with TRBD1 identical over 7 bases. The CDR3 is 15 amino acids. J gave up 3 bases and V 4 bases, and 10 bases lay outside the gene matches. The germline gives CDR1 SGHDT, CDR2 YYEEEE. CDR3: CASSGNRDSYYEQYF. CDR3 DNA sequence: TGTGCCAGCAGCGGAAATCGGGACAGCTACTACGAGCAGTACTTC.

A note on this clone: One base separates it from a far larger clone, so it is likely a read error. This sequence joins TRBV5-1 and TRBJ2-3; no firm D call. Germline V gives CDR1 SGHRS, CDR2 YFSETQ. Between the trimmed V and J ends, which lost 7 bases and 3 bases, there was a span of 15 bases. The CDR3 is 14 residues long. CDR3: CASGPIQPTDTQYF. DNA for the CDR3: TGCGCCAGCGGCCCGATCCAACCAACAGATACGCAGTATTTT.

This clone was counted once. CDR3 sequence (DNA): TGTGCCAGCAGCCAGCCCCCCCGGTACAATGAGCAGTTCTTC. Encoded protein: CASSQPPRYNEQFF. The V gene is TRBV7-2, the J gene TRBJ2-1, with D uncertain. The CDR3 is made up of 14 amino acids. CDR1 and CDR2 (germline): SGHTA, FQGNSA. Trimming stripped 5 bases from V and 4 bases from J, with 12 bases between.

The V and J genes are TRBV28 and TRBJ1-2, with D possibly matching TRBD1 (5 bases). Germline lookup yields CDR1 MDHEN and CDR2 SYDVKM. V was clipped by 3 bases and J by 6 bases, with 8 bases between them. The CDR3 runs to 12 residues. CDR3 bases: TGTGCCAGCAGTTTTCTGGGGCATGGCTACACCTTC. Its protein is CASSFLGHGYTF.

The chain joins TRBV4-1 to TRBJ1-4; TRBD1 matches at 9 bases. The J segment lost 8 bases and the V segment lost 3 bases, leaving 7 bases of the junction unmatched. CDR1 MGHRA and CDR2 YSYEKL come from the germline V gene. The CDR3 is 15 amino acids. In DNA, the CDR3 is TGCGCCAGCAGCCATCTGGACAGGGGAGGGGAAAAACTGTTTTTT. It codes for CASSHLDRGGEKLFF.

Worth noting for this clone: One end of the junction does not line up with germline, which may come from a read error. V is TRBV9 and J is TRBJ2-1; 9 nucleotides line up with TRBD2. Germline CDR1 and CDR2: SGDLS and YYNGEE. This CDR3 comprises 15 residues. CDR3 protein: CASNVAGEPLNEQFF. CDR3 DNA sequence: TGTGCCAGCAACGTAGCGGGGGAGCCTCTTAATGAGCAGTTCTTC.

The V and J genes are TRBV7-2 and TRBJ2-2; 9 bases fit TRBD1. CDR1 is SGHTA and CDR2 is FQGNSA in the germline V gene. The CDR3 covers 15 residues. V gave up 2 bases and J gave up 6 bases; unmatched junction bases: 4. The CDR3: CASSLTGGWAGELFF. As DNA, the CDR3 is TGTGCCAGCAGCTTAACAGGGGGCTGGGCCGGGGAGCTGTTTTTT.